This passage covers 10 T cell receptor beta chains from one sample sequenced in a study of cytomegalovirus exposure and HLA in healthy donors. The PCR ran on 60 Vbeta and 13 Jbeta primers. Only in-frame clones appear in the TCRdb table, and some are missing; sequencing was by immunoSEQ multiplex PCR. The sample records about 190,000 clones, 81% being singletons. The sequenced sample was PBMCs. These receptors came from a man between 45 and 60 years old in good health and CMV-seronegative.

The chain employs TRBV7-9 and TRBJ1-6; no reliable D call. The V end was cut by 3 bases, the J end by 6 bases, with 9 bases between. This CDR3 contains 14 residues. The V gene's germline CDR1 is SEHNR and CDR2 FQNEAQ (reference sequence). The CDR3 sequence is CASSFAGLNSPLHF. The CDR3 DNA is TGTGCCAGCAGCTTTGCCGGACTTAATTCACCCCTCCACTTT.

This rearrangement joins TRBV6-5 to TRBJ2-7; weak D call: TRBD1 (6 bases). CDR3 length: 16 amino acids. Germline V gene lookup returns CDR1 MNHEY and CDR2 SVGAGI. Trimming stripped 4 bases from V and 0 bases from J, with 16 bases between. The CDR3 region has the DNA TGTGCCAGCAGTTTCTTTCCCAGGACAGTCTCCTACGAGCAGTACTTC. Translated, it gives CASSFFPRTVSYEQYF.

This clone occurred once. The genes are TRBV21-1 and TRBJ1-2; TRBD1 is the table's D call, not checked against the DNA. TRBV21-1 is listed as a pseudogene. This CDR3 region has 16 residues. The CDR3 spells CASSKGTVPSEYGYTF. For the CDR3, the DNA is TGTGCCAGCAGCAAGGGGACAGTCCCTTCAGAGTATGGCTACACCTTC.

This chain connects TRBV9 to TRBJ2-3, with 7 bases matching TRBD2. Germline-derived CDR1 and CDR2 are SGDLS and YYNGEE. The CDR3 is made up of 15 amino acids. After removal of 0 bases from V and 4 bases from J, the junction contained 5 bases not matched to a gene. In nucleotides, the CDR3 is TGTGCCAGCAGCGTAGACCGGGGGAGGGCAGATACGCAGTATTTT. Its translation: CASSVDRGRADTQYF. Full variable domain (missing parts from reference TRBV9 and TRBJ2-3): DSGVTQTPKHLITATGQRVTLRCSPRSGDLSVYWYQQSLDQGLQFLIQYYNGEERAKGNILERFSAQQFPDLHSELNLSSLELGDSALYFCASSVDRGRADTQYFGPGTRLTVL.

The chain couples TRBV7-9 to TRBJ2-7, with 9 positions matching TRBD1. After removal of 3 bases from V and 2 bases from J, the junction contained 2 bases not matched to a gene. This CDR3 is 14 amino acids long. Germline V gives CDR1 SEHNR, CDR2 FQNEAQ (reference sequence). The CDR3 here is CASSFGTGPYEQYF. CDR3 in DNA: TGTGCCAGCAGCTTCGGGACAGGGCCCTACGAGCAGTACTTC.

This rearrangement joins TRBV19 to TRBJ2-1; 9 nucleotides agree with TRBD2. V gave up 3 bases and J gave up 0 bases; unmatched junction bases: 9. Looked up from germline, CDR1 is LNHDA and CDR2 is SQIVND (reference sequence). The CDR3 has 18 amino acids. The CDR3, as DNA: TGTGCCAGTAGTATTGGTCTAGCGGGGAGGAGCTCCTACAATGAGCAGTTCTTC. It encodes CASSIGLAGRSSYNEQFF.

V and J are TRBV7-2 and TRBJ2-7; 7 bases match TRBD2. Germline lookup yields CDR1 SGHTA and CDR2 FQGNSA. The CDR3 is 16 amino acids. The V and J ends lost 1 base and 6 bases, in that order; junction bases with no gene match: 12. The CDR3 DNA reads as TGTGCCAGCAGCTTAGAGCGGGGATCGGGACCCTCCGAGCAGTACTTC. This encodes CASSLERGSGPSEQYF.

The V gene is TRBV2, the J gene TRBJ1-4; 10 bases are shared with TRBD1. Germline CDR1 and CDR2: SNHLY and FYNNEI. Trimming cost V 8 bases and J 0 bases; bases outside gene matches: 9. The CDR3 is made up of 17 amino acids. This CDR3 is CASGTGVQSATNEKLFF. DNA for the CDR3: TGTGCCAGCGGGACAGGGGTCCAGTCTGCAACTAATGAAAAACTGTTTTTT.

The chain is built from TRBV7-9 and TRBJ2-3; TRBD2 matches 9 bases. This CDR3 is 15 amino acids long. V was pared by 5 bases and J by 4 bases, with 7 bases of the junction left unmatched. CDR1 SEHNR and CDR2 FQNEAQ come from the germline V gene (reference sequence). The chain's CDR3 is CASSQRSGGPDTQYF. In nucleotides, the CDR3 is TGTGCCAGCAGCCAGCGAAGCGGGGGGCCAGATACGCAGTATTTT.

The chain combines TRBV10-3 with TRBJ1-2; tentative D call: TRBD1 (5 bases). Trimming removed 11 bases at V and 6 bases at J, with 25 bases between. This CDR3 comprises 15 residues. Germline loops: CDR1 ENHRY, CDR2 SYGVKD. The CDR3 loop reads CALSRDGGFGDGYTF. CDR3 DNA sequence: TGTGCCCTTTCCCGGGACGGAGGGTTTGGCGATGGCTACACCTTC.